The rows below give T cell receptor beta chains drawn from one sample of a study of breast tumors, draining lymph nodes, adjacent tissues. TCRdb passed the multiplex PCR reads through MiXCR, listing each CDR3 protein once. The sample consists of 45,000 or so distinct CDR3 sequences, 23% of them appearing once. The sequenced sample was breast tumor tissue. The receptor set was obtained from a female donor with breast cancer. Some clones in this sample may be carry-over from other donors' samples. CDR3s include the opening cysteine and the closing phenylalanine or tryptophan. Each record gives: V gene, D gene, J gene, clone size, CDR3 DNA, CDR3 protein. A D gene is named only where the DNA matches it firmly. Some rows have no size entry. The others give once, few or many, or a class for an expanded clone.

>TRBV2|NA|TRBJ2-2|many
TGTGCCAGCGGGGGGGACAGACCGAACACCGGGGAGCTGTTTTTT
CASGGDRPNTGELFF
>TRBV18|TRBD1|TRBJ2-2|NA
TGTGCCAGCTCACGCTATGGACAGGCCTCGAGCACCGGGGAGCTGTTTTTT
CASSRYGQASSTGELFF
>TRBV10-1|NA|TRBJ1-1|few
TGCGCCAGCAGCCTCGCCCGGGAGGACACTGAAGCTTTCTTT
CASSLAREDTEAFF
>TRBV28|NA|TRBJ1-5|few
TGTGCCAGCAGTTTGAACCGAGGCGGAAGGGGGTATCAGCCCCAGCATTTT
CASSLNRGGRGYQPQHF
>TRBV28|TRBD2|TRBJ2-2|NA
TGTGCCACCACGAGGGATTTAGCGGGAGAGACCGGGGAGCTGTTTTTT
CATTRDLAGETGELFF
>TRBV11-2|NA|TRBJ2-7|many
TGTGCCAGCAGCTTAGTCCCCTTCGAGCAGTACTTC
CASSLVPFEQYF
>TRBV30|TRBD2|TRBJ2-5|NA
TGTGCCTGGAGGGGACTAGCGGGGGGCGGAGGAGGGGAGACCCAGTACTTC
CAWRGLAGGGGGETQYF
>TRBV5-1|NA|TRBJ2-3|many
TGCGCCAGCAGCTTAGATAGGCCGCGATCAGATACGCAGTATTTT
CASSLDRPRSDTQYF
>TRBV11-3|NA|TRBJ2-3|many
TGTGCCAGCAGCTCAGGGCGGGGCAGGGAAGACGCAGATACGCAGTATTTT
CASSSGRGREDADTQYF
>TRBV7-7|TRBD1|TRBJ2-2|NA
TGTGCTAGCAGCCCGGGACAGGGCCTCCGCACCGGGGAGCTGTTTTTT
CASSPGQGLRTGELFF
>TRBV5-1|NA|TRBJ2-7|many
TGCGCCAGCAGCCCCGGACACGAGCAGTACTTC
CASSPGHEQYF
>TRBV12-3/TRBV12-4|TRBD1|TRBJ2-1|NA
TGTGCCAGCAGGAAACAGGGGGCTTCGGATGAGCAGTTCTTC
CASRKQGASDEQFF
>TRBV6-6|TRBD1|TRBJ2-2|many
TGTGCCAGCAGTAGAGGGACAGGGGGCACGGCCGGGGAGCTGTTTTTT
CASSRGTGGTAGELFF
>TRBV29-1|NA|TRBJ2-2|few
TGCAGCGTTGGGAACACCGGGGAGCTGTTTTTT
CSVGNTGELFF
>TRBV30|TRBD2|TRBJ2-2|NA
TGTGCCTGGAGCATGGGCCGGAGAGTCACTAGCGGGAGGGCCTCCGGGGAGCTGTTTTTT
CAWSMGRRVTSGRASGELFF
>TRBV27|NA|TRBJ2-5|many
TGTGCCAGCAGTTTATCAGGGTTGGAGACCCAGTACTTC
CASSLSGLETQYF
>TRBV6-5|TRBD1|TRBJ1-2|NA
TGTGCCAGCAGAGAGGGGGCACCGGTCTATGGCTACACCTTC
CASREGAPVYGYTF
>TRBV10-2|NA|TRBJ2-7|many
TGCGCCAGCAGTGAGTCATGGCGATACGAGCAGTACTTC
CASSESWRYEQYF
>TRBV5-5|NA|TRBJ1-5|many
TGTGCCAGCAGCATACGTTGGGGTCAGCCCCAGCATTTT
CASSIRWGQPQHF
>TRBV7-9|TRBD1|TRBJ1-3|many
TGTGCCAGCAGCGACGACAGGGTCACTGGAAACACCATATATTTT
CASSDDRVTGNTIYF
>TRBV30|NA|TRBJ1-2|many
TGTGCCTGGAAGTATACAGGGCAATATGGCTACACCTTC
CAWKYTGQYGYTF
>TRBV7-8|NA|TRBJ2-1|many
TGTGCCAGCAGTCCCACCGGCAATGAGCAGTTCTTC
CASSPTGNEQFF
>TRBV18|TRBD2|TRBJ2-1|many
TGTGCCAGCTCACCCGCGGGGGGGCTATACAATGAGCAGTTCTTC
CASSPAGGLYNEQFF
>TRBV4-1|TRBD2|TRBJ2-7|NA
TGCGCCAGCAGCCAAGCCGGGACTAGCGGGGGGATCCGGGACGAGCAGTACTTC
CASSQAGTSGGIRDEQYF
>TRBV3-1|NA|TRBJ2-3|NA
TGTGCCAGCAGCCTGAAAAGGAAATGGGACCTACATAGCACAGATACGCAGTATTTT
CASSLKRKWDLHSTDTQYF
>TRBV20-1|TRBD2|TRBJ2-1|NA
TGCAGTGCTAGAGGGACTAGCGGGGCTCGGGATGAGCAGTTCTTC
CSARGTSGARDEQFF
>TRBV10-2|NA|TRBJ1-5|many
TGCGCCAGCAGAAAGGGGAAGGACCAGCCCCAGCATTTT
CASRKGKDQPQHF
>TRBV2|TRBD1|TRBJ2-2|many
TGTGCCAGCAGGGACGGGACAGGGGGTCGGACCGGGGAGCTGTTTTTT
CASRDGTGGRTGELFF
>TRBV3-1|NA|TRBJ1-3|few
TGTGCCAGCAGCCAAGGGGGGTTCTCTGGAAACACCATATATTTT
CASSQGGFSGNTIYF
>TRBV28|NA|TRBJ2-7|few
TGTGCCAGCAGTTTGATCCGGGACAACGCCTACGAGCAGTACTTC
CASSLIRDNAYEQYF
>TRBV30|NA|TRBJ1-2|many
TGTGCCTGGAGTGTACCCCGGGGGTACGTGAACTATGGCTACACCTTC
CAWSVPRGYVNYGYTF
>TRBV15|NA|TRBJ1-3|many
TGTGCCACCAGCAGAAAAGCCGTTGGAAACACCATATATTTT
CATSRKAVGNTIYF
>TRBV5-1|TRBD1|TRBJ1-4|NA
TGCGCCAGCAGCTCGGGACAGGGGGAAATGAGGGAAAAACTGTTTTTT
CASSSGQGEMREKLFF
>TRBV20-1|NA|TRBJ1-6|many
TGCAGTGCTAGGGAGGGTCGGGTTTCACCCCTCCACTTT
CSAREGRVSPLHF
>TRBV6-1|NA|TRBJ1-3|medium-sized
TGTGCCAGCAGTGAAGGCGTTTCGAGGAACACCATATATTTT
CASSEGVSRNTIYF
>TRBV27|NA|TRBJ2-2|NA
TGTGCCAGCAGCCCGTACACGAACACCGGGGAGCTGTTTTTT
CASSPYTNTGELFF
>TRBV2|NA|TRBJ2-7|medium-sized
TGTGCCAGCAGTGAACATCCAGGGCCCTACGAGCAGTACTTC
CASSEHPGPYEQYF
>TRBV10-3|TRBD2|TRBJ2-3|many
TGTGCCATCAGTGAGCCCAGCGGGGGGGCAAGAGATACGCAGTATTTT
CAISEPSGGARDTQYF
>TRBV2|TRBD1|TRBJ1-2|many
TGTGCCAGCAGCGGACAGGGGGTGAACTATGGCTACACCTTC
CASSGQGVNYGYTF
>TRBV20-1|TRBD1|TRBJ1-2|many
TGCAGTGCTAGAGATCCGGGACAGGGTACCTATGGCTACACCTTC
CSARDPGQGTYGYTF
>TRBV19|NA|TRBJ1-3|many
TGTGCCAGTAGTATAGATTTGGGCAGCCCCTCTGGAAACACCATATATTTT
CASSIDLGSPSGNTIYF
>TRBV7-8|NA|TRBJ2-2|many
TGTGCCAGCAGCTTAGTAGGATCCGGGGAGCTGTTTTTT
CASSLVGSGELFF
>TRBV12-3/TRBV12-4|NA|TRBJ1-5|NA
TGTGCCAGCAGTTTGTCCGGCAGGGACAATCAGCCCCAGCATTTT
CASSLSGRDNQPQHF
>TRBV9|NA|TRBJ1-3|many
TGTGCCAGCAGCGTAGATTTAGGGGTTGGAAACACCATATATTTT
CASSVDLGVGNTIYF
>TRBV11-3|NA|TRBJ1-2|NA
TGTGCCAGCAACCCAGACTCGACGAATATCTATGGCTACACCTTC
CASNPDSTNIYGYTF
>TRBV14|NA|TRBJ1-2|many
TGTGCCAGCAGCCAAGATTCGGGATTTGGCTACACCTTC
CASSQDSGFGYTF
>TRBV7-9|NA|TRBJ2-1|many
TGTGCCAGCAGCTTGGACCTCCGGATTATGGAGGAGCAGTTCTTC
CASSLDLRIMEEQFF
>TRBV12-3/TRBV12-4|NA|TRBJ2-7|NA
TGTGCCAGCAGTCCCATAGACAGGTCGAGCTCCTACGAGCAGTACTTC
CASSPIDRSSSYEQYF
>TRBV6-5|NA|TRBJ1-2|many
TGTGCCAGCAGTTGGCGGGGTTCCTATGGCTACACCTTC
CASSWRGSYGYTF
>TRBV2|NA|TRBJ2-1|many
TGTGCCAGCAGGCCTAGGGTTATACGGACAAGCTACAATGAGCAGTTCTTC
CASRPRVIRTSYNEQFF
>TRBV2|NA|TRBJ2-1|NA
TGTGCCAGCATCGGGGACCACAATGAGCAGTTCTTC
CASIGDHNEQFF
>TRBV5-6|NA|TRBJ2-7|many
TGTGCCAGCAGCTTGGGTGCAGAAATCTACGAGCAGTACTTC
CASSLGAEIYEQYF
>TRBV6-2/TRBV6-3|TRBD1|TRBJ1-4|few
TGTGCCAGCAAGGGACAGATGAATGAAAAACTGTTTTTT
CASKGQMNEKLFF
>TRBV6-5|NA|TRBJ2-7|many
TGTGCCAGCAGTTACCCCCCACCGTCAGAGCAGTACTTC
CASSYPPPSEQYF
>TRBV28|NA|TRBJ1-3|many
TGTGCCAGCAGCCTCTCCATATTTAAAAACACCATATATTTT
CASSLSIFKNTIYF
>TRBV15|TRBD1|TRBJ1-1|few
TGTGCCACCAGCACTGACAGGGACACTGAAGCTTTCTTT
CATSTDRDTEAFF
>TRBV6-1|TRBD1|TRBJ1-5|many
TGTGCCAGCAGTAAAGGGACAGGGATTAGCAATCAGCCCCAGCATTTT
CASSKGTGISNQPQHF